A single sample gave rise to the 7 T cell receptor beta chains below, sequenced in a study of T cell changes during pregnancy in multiple sclerosis. Sequenced by immunoSEQ multiplex PCR; TCRdb stores in-frame clones only, minus some. This sample has roughly 40,000 clones, with roughly 90% found just once. The sequencing used CD8+ T cells from peripheral blood mononuclear cells, collected in the first trimester of pregnancy. The source is a female donor with multiple sclerosis, enrolled in a pregnancy study.

This chain uses TRBV15 with TRBJ1-2, with D perhaps TRBD1 (6 bases). CDR3 length equals 15 residues. The germline CDR1 and CDR2 sequences are LNHNV and YYDKDF (reference sequence). V lost 0 bases to trimming and J lost 4 bases, with 12 bases between them. The CDR3 sequence: CATSRDLSQGYGYTF. The CDR3 coding sequence is TGTGCCACCAGCAGAGATCTTTCACAGGGCTATGGCTACACCTTC.

The J gene is TRBJ1-1, the V gene TRBV19; D is possibly TRBD1 (5 bases). CDR1 and CDR2 (germline): LNHDA, SQIVND (reference sequence). The V gene lost 5 bases and the J gene lost 4 bases, with 20 bases spanning the gap. The CDR3 consists of 16 residues. The CDR3 loop is CASSAQNGAPGTEAFF. The CDR3 bases are TGTGCCAGTAGTGCCCAAAATGGGGCCCCGGGCACTGAAGCTTTCTTT.

The V call is TRBV9, the J call TRBJ2-7, with 10 bases lining up with TRBD2. The CDR3 runs to 14 residues. Germline loops: CDR1 SGDLS, CDR2 YYNGEE. V trimming: 4 bases; J trimming: 2 bases; junction bases outside the gene matches: 3. The CDR3 region has the DNA TGTGCCAGCAGCCGGACTAGCGGACCCTACGAGCAGTACTTC. Translating gives CASSRTSGPYEQYF.

The chain combines TRBV27 with TRBJ1-2; perhaps TRBD1 as D (5 bases). V shed 8 bases and J shed 7 bases, with 14 bases lying between them. CDR1 MNHEY and CDR2 SMNVEV come from the germline V gene (reference sequence). This CDR3 comprises 12 residues. The chain's CDR3 is CASGSGRAGYTF. DNA for the CDR3: TGTGCCAGCGGGTCAGGGAGGGCTGGCTACACCTTC.

The chain joins TRBV5-1 to TRBJ2-7; tentative D call: TRBD2 (5 bases). Germline CDR1 and CDR2: SGHRS and YFSETQ. The CDR3 is made up of 14 amino acids. Between the trimmed V and J ends, which lost 0 bases and 3 bases, there was a span of 10 bases. CDR3 coding DNA: TGCGCCAGCAGCTTGGCACTTCGGGGCTACGAGCAGTACTTC. Translated: CASSLALRGYEQYF. The entire variable domain, with the rest obtained from reference TRBV5-1 and TRBJ2-7, is as follows: KAGVTQTPRYLIKTRGQQVTLSCSPISGHRSVSWYQQTPGQGLQFLFEYFSETQRNKGNFPGRFSGRQFSNSRSEMNVSTLELGDSALYLCASSLALRGYEQYFGPGTRLTVT.

This clone has only one observation. V gene TRBV5-6 combines with J gene TRBJ2-1; tentative D call: TRBD1 (5 bases). The CDR3 is 12 residues long. Trimming shortened V by 4 bases and J by 5 bases, and 7 bases separated the two germline ends. Germline values: CDR1 SGHDT, CDR2 YYEEEE. In DNA, the CDR3 is TGTGCCAGCAGCACCAGGGACAATGAGCAGTTCTTC. This codes for CASSTRDNEQFF.

This chain joins TRBV9 and TRBJ1-2; maybe TRBD1 (6 bases). Germline V CDR1 and CDR2: SGDLS, YYNGEE. CDR3 length: 11 amino acids. Trimming cost V 7 bases and J 5 bases, with 9 bases left between them. The CDR3 region has the DNA TGTGCCAGCGGCAGGGGATATGGCTACACCTTC. The encoded protein is CASGRGYGYTF.